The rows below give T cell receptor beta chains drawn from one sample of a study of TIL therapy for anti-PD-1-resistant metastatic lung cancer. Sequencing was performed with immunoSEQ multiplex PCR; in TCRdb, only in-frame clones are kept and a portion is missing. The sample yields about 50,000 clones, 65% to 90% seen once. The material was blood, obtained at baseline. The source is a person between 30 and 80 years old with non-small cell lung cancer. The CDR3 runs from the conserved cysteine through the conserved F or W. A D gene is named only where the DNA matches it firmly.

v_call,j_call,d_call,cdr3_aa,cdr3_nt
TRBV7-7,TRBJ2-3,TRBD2,CASSPSGGLAGDTQYF,TGTGCCAGCAGCCCTAGCGGGGGGCTAGCGGGAGATACGCAGTATTTT
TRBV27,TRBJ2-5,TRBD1,CASSLRTGGETQYF,TGTGCCAGCAGTTTAAGGACAGGGGGGGAGACCCAGTACTTC
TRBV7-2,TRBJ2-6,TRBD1,CASSSTGSSGANVLTF,TGTGCCAGCAGCTCGACAGGGTCCTCTGGGGCCAACGTCCTGACTTTC
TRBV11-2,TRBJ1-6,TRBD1,CASSKETGGNSPLHF,TGTGCCAGCAGCAAAGAGACAGGGGGTAATTCACCCCTCCACTTT
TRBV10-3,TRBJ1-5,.,CAAGDQPQHF,TGTGCCGCCGGGGATCAGCCCCAGCATTTT
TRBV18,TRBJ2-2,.,CASSPRSSIGELFF,TGTGCCAGCTCACCACGCAGTAGTATCGGGGAGCTGTTTTTT
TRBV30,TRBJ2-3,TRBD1,CAWRGQYTDTQYF,TGTGCCTGGAGGGGACAGTACACAGATACGCAGTATTTT
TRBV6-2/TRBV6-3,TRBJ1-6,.,CASSYVQGSLQSPLHF,TGTGCCAGCAGTTATGTCCAGGGAAGTTTACAATCACCCCTCCACTTT
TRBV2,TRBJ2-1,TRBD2,CASSQTSGGRYEQFF,TGTGCCAGCAGTCAGACTAGCGGGGGTAGGTATGAGCAGTTCTTC
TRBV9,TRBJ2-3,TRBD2,CASSVRSGSGGSTDTQYF,TGTGCCAGCAGCGTAAGGTCGGGTAGCGGGGGTAGCACAGATACGCAGTATTTT
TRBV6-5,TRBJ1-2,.,CASSPEEGRGYTF,TGTGCCAGCAGCCCGGAGGAGGGTAGGGGCTACACCTTC
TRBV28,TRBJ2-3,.,CASSLLGGSDTQYF,TGTGCCAGCAGTTTATTAGGGGGAAGTGATACGCAGTATTTT
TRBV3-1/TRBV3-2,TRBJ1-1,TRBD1,CASSPRQGYTEAFF,TGTGCCAGCAGCCCCCGACAGGGTTACACTGAAGCTTTCTTT
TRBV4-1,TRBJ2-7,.,CASSQGGPRDVYEQYF,TGCGCCAGCAGCCAAGGGGGGCCACGGGACGTCTACGAGCAGTACTTC
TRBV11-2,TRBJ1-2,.,CASSLGTGRQVGYTF,TGTGCCAGCAGCTTAGGGACGGGCCGGCAGGTTGGCTACACCTTC
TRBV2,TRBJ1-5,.,CASSGDRDQPQHF,TGTGCCAGCAGTGGGGACCGAGATCAGCCCCAGCATTTT